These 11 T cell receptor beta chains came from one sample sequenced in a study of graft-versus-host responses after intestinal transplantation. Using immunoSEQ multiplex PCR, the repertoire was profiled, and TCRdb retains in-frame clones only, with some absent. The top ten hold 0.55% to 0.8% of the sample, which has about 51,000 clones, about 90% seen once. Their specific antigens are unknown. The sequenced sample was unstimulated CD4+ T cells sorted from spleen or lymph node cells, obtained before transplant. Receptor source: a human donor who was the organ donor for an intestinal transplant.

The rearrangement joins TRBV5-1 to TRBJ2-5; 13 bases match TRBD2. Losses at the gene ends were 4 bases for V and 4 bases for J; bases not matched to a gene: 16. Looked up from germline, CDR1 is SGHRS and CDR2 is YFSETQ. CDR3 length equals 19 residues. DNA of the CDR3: TGCGCCAGCAGCGGCGGGCGCCTACTAGCGGGAGGGCCACGAGAGACCCAGTACTTC. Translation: CASSGGRLLAGGPRETQYF.

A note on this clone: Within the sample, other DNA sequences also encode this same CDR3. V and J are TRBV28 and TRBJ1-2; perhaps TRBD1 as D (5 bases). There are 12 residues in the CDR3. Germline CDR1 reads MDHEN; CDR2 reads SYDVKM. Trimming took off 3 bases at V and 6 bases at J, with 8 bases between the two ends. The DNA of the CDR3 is TGTGCCAGCAGTTTGGGGGGTAATGGCTACACCTTC. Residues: CASSLGGNGYTF.

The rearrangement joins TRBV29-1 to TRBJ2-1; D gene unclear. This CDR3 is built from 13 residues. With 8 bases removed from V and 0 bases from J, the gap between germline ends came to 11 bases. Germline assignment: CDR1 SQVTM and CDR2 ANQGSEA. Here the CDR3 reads CSSTGSSYNEQFF. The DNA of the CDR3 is TGCAGCTCTACGGGTAGCTCCTACAATGAGCAGTTCTTC.

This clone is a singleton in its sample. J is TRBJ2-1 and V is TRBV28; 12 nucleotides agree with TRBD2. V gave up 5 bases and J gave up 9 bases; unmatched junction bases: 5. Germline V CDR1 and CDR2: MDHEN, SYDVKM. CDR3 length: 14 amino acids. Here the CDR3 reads CASSGLAGRFEQFF. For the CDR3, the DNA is TGTGCCAGCAGTGGACTAGCGGGGCGGTTTGAGCAGTTCTTC.

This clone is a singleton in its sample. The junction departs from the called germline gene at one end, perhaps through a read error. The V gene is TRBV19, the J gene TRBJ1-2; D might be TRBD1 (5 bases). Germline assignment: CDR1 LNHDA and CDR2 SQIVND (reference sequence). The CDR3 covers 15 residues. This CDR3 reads CASSSLRAPNYGYTF. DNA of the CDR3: TGTGCCAGTAGCAGTCTCAGGGCGCCTAATTATGGCTACACCTTC.

The CDR3, as DNA: TGTGCCTGGGGACAGGGGGCCGACGAGCAGTACTTC. Translation: CAWGQGADEQYF. The rearrangement links TRBV30 to TRBJ2-7, with 11 positions matching TRBD1. Looked up from germline, CDR1 is GTSNPN and CDR2 is SVGIG (reference sequence). The ends lost 5 bases at V and 5 bases at J; junction bases unmatched: 2. The CDR3 loop spans 12 amino acids.

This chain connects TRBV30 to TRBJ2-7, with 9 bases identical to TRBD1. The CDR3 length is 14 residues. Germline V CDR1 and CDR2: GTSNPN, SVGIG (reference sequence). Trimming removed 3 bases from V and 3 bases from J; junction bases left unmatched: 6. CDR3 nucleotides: TGTGCCTGGAGGTCGGGACAGGGCCTCTACGAGCAGTACTTC. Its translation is CAWRSGQGLYEQYF.

Written as DNA, the CDR3 is TGCAGCGTTGACAGGCGGGGGATTGAAGCTTTCTTT. Residues: CSVDRRGIEAFF. The V and J genes are TRBV29-1 and TRBJ1-1; D perhaps matches TRBD1 (5 bases). In germline, CDR1 is SQVTM, CDR2 ANQGSEA. This CDR3 contains 12 residues. The V end lost 3 bases, the J end lost 7 bases, and 12 bases lay between the germline ends.

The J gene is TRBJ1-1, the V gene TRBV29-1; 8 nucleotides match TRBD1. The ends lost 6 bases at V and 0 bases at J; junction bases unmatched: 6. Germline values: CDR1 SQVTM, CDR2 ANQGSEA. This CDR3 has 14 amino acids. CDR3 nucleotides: TGCAGCGTGGACCGGGACAGGATGAACACTGAAGCTTTCTTT. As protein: CSVDRDRMNTEAFF.

The CDR3 region has the DNA TGTGCTTGCAAGGGCAGGGGGCTTACAGATACGCAGTATTTT. Translation: CACKGRGLTDTQYF. V is TRBV2 and J is TRBJ2-3; 8 bases align to TRBD1. The V gene's germline CDR1 is SNHLY and CDR2 FYNNEI. The CDR3 length is 14 residues.

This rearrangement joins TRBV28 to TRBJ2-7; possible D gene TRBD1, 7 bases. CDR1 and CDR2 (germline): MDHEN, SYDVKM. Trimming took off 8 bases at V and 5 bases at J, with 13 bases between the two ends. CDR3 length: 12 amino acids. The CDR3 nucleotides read TGTGCCAGCTCGACAGGGAGGAACGAGCAGTACTTC. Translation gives CASSTGRNEQYF.